This T cell receptor (beta chain) was captured in a study of T-cell reconstitution after alpha-beta-depleted transplantation in children. Points from the study as a whole: At the one-year point after transplant, T-cell counts and TCRbeta diversity were found to come mostly from T cells that had been newly produced. Two months or so post-transplant, alpha-beta T cells reportedly derived from several hundred expanded graft clones. Surviving recipient cells, namely T cells and thymic progenitors, were the source of high day-60 TCRbeta diversity in some patients.

The CDR3 has 15 amino acids. CDR1 is SGHRS, CDR2 YFSETQ, per germline. V dropped 1 base and J dropped 4; count of bases not matched to a gene: 6. Turning to this clonotype: The antigen remains unidentified.

Unique molecular identifiers were used in preparing the TCRbeta library. TCRdb reprocessed the PCR reads via MiXCR and lists one record per CDR3 protein. The sample has 450,000 to 700,000 distinct CDR3 sequences; approximately 30% are singletons. Sequenced material: PBMCs, taken before TCRalphabeta/CD19-depleted stem cell transplant. This sequence was found in a boy under two years old with Wiskott-Aldrich syndrome, due to receive a stem cell transplant. The J gene is TRBJ2-3, the V gene TRBV5-1; 7 bases match TRBD1. CDR3: CASSLTTGLPDTQYF. The CDR3 bases are TGCGCCAGCAGCTTGACGACAGGGTTGCCAGATACGCAGTATTTT.